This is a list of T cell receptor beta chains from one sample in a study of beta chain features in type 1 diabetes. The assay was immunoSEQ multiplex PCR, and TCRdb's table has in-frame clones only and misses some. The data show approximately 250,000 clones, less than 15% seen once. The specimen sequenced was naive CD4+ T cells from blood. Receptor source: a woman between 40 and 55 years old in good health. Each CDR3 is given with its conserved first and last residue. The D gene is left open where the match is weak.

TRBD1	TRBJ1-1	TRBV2	CASNRQGLSEAFF
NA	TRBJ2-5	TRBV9	CASSVGGRGETQYF
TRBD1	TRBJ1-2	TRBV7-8	CASSRGTGGVFAF
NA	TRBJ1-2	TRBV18	CASSPPSGVIYGYTF
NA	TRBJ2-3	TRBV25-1	CASREQNTDTQYF
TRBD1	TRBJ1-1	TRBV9	CASSVGTGALNTEAFF
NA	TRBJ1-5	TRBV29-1	CSVEGEGCQPQHF
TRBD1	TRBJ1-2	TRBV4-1	CASSHLGQGPTNYGYTF
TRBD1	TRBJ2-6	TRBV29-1	CSVAGTGDRGANVLTF
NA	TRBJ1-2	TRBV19	CASSMGHYGYTF
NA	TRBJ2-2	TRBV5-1	CASSLAGDETGELFF
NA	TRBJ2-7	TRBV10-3	CAISVEISYEQYF
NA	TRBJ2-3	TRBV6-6	CASRRDTQYF
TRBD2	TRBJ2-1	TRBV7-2	CASHVGGGSYNEQFF
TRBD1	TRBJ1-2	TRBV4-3	CASSQVPGQGPGYTF
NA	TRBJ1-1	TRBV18	CASSPPARSDTEAFF